These T cell receptor beta chains were read from a single sample in a study of cytomegalovirus exposure and HLA in healthy donors. Measured with immunoSEQ multiplex PCR; TCRdb has only the in-frame clones, and not every one. Among roughly 200,000 clones listed, 83% were seen once. The material sequenced was PBMCs. The origin of the receptors is a man aged 50 or older in good health and CMV-seronegative. Both conserved end residues are part of each CDR3. Fields, in order: clone size, J gene, V gene, D gene, CDR3 protein, CDR3 DNA. The D gene is left open where the match is weak. Rows give clone size only sometimes, using once, few, many, or a class for an expanded clone.

.,TRBJ2-7,TRBV27,.,CASSFAAGADEQYF,TGTGCCAGCAGTTTCGCGGCAGGGGCGGACGAGCAGTACTTC
few,TRBJ1-1,TRBV10-3,.,CAITLDSRTEAFF,TGTGCCATCACCCTGGACAGTCGGACTGAAGCTTTCTTT
.,TRBJ2-3,TRBV18,.,CASSPFGGGLTDTQYF,TGTGCCAGCTCACCATTCGGTGGAGGACTTACAGATACGCAGTATTTT
.,TRBJ2-1,TRBV7-3,.,CASSRSSEDIEQFF,TGTGCCAGCAGCCGATCCTCTGAGGATATCGAGCAGTTCTTC
.,TRBJ1-2,TRBV7-2,TRBD1,CASSGYNRGPANYGYTF,TGTGCCAGCAGCGGGTACAACAGGGGCCCTGCTAACTATGGCTACACCTTC
few,TRBJ1-6,TRBV4-3,.,CASSQDPPNSPLHF,TGCGCCAGCAGCCAAGATCCCCCGAATTCACCCCTCCACTTT
.,TRBJ2-1,TRBV9,TRBD2,CASSVAGGTVYNEQFF,TGTGCCAGCAGCGTAGCGGGGGGGACGGTTTACAATGAGCAGTTCTTC
.,TRBJ2-5,TRBV10-3,.,CAISETDQETQYF,TGTGCCATCAGTGAAACAGACCAAGAGACCCAGTACTTC
.,TRBJ1-2,TRBV7-9,.,CASSSGGHRALSNYGYTF,TGTGCCAGCAGCTCTGGAGGACACAGGGCCCTCTCTAACTATGGCTACACCTTC
.,TRBJ1-6,TRBV5-8,.,CASRRSSYNSPLHF,TGTGCCAGCAGGCGAAGCTCCTATAATTCACCCCTCCACTTT
few,TRBJ1-1,TRBV10-2,.,CASSLGPSTTEAFF,TGCGCCAGCAGCCTGGGGCCAAGCACGACTGAAGCTTTCTTT
once,TRBJ2-6,TRBV15,TRBD1,CATSRTRGGANVLTF,TGTGCCACCAGCAGAACCAGGGGGGGGGCCAACGTCCTGACTTTC
.,TRBJ2-2,TRBV5-1,.,CASSNGTNTGELFF,TGCGCCAGCAGCAACGGGACTAACACCGGGGAGCTGTTTTTT
.,TRBJ1-2,TRBV5-5,.,CASSLVGSGDYGYTF,TGTGCCAGCAGCTTGGTAGGGTCCGGGGACTATGGCTACACCTTC
.,TRBJ1-2,TRBV2,.,CASSDSRGFYGYTF,TGTGCCAGCAGTGATTCGAGGGGGTTCTATGGCTACACCTTC
.,TRBJ1-5,TRBV6-6,TRBD1,CASRLPGQVNQPQHF,TGTGCCAGCAGGCTACCGGGACAGGTTAATCAGCCCCAGCATTTT
.,TRBJ2-2,TRBV28,.,CAIGTGTSTGELFF,TGTGCCATCGGAACCGGGACTTCCACCGGGGAGCTGTTTTTT
.,TRBJ2-2,TRBV6-5,.,CASSYVQGHTGELFF,TGTGCCAGCAGTTACGTACAGGGCCACACCGGGGAGCTGTTTTTT
once,TRBJ1-4,TRBV11-3,.,CASSVVAREEKLFF,TGTGCCAGCAGCGTGGTTGCTAGGGAGGAAAAACTGTTTTTT
.,TRBJ2-5,TRBV28,.,CASSSVSRQETQYF,TGTGCCAGCAGTTCTGTTTCGCGGCAAGAGACCCAGTACTTC
.,TRBJ2-3,TRBV10-2,.,CASRPRRGSADTQYF,TGCGCCAGCAGGCCCCGTCGGGGGAGCGCAGATACGCAGTATTTT
once,TRBJ1-1,TRBV18,TRBD1,CASSTNRGLTEAFF,TGTGCCAGCTCCACCAACAGGGGCCTAACTGAAGCTTTCTTT
.,TRBJ1-6,TRBV10-3,.,CAISEVGTTNSPLHF,TGTGCCATCAGTGAAGTGGGGACAACGAATTCACCCCTCCACTTT
.,TRBJ1-5,TRBV9,.,CASSPSPDSNQPQHF,TGTGCCAGCAGCCCGTCACCAGATAGCAATCAGCCCCAGCATTTT
.,TRBJ2-5,TRBV2,TRBD1,CASSMTGEETQYF,TGTGCCAGCAGTATGACAGGGGAAGAGACCCAGTACTTC
.,TRBJ1-2,TRBV6-6,TRBD1,CASSYTGGLNYGYTF,TGTGCCAGCAGTTATACAGGGGGCCTCAACTATGGCTACACCTTC
.,TRBJ2-7,TRBV18,.,CASSLNRDQEQYF,TGTGCCAGCTCCCTAAACAGGGATCAGGAGCAGTACTTC
.,TRBJ2-2,TRBV5-4,TRBD1,CASSRDRNTGELFF,TGTGCCAGCAGCCGGGACAGAAACACCGGGGAGCTGTTTTTT
.,TRBJ2-7,TRBV7-2,.,CASSHSPVGSYEQYF,TGTGCCAGCAGCCATTCTCCGGTCGGGTCCTACGAGCAGTACTTC
.,TRBJ1-2,TRBV28,.,CASSLQSGGYTF,TGTGCCAGCAGTTTGCAGTCAGGGGGCTACACCTTC
.,TRBJ1-5,TRBV7-9,.,CASSTGRDLGQPQHF,TGTGCCAGCAGCACGGGGCGGGACCTCGGTCAGCCCCAGCATTTT
once,TRBJ2-7,TRBV6-5,TRBD1,CASSRQGTYEQYF,TGTGCCAGCAGCCGACAGGGAACCTACGAGCAGTACTTC
.,TRBJ2-1,TRBV7-6,TRBD2,CASSLGQGLAGGPSSYNEQFF,TGTGCCAGCAGCTTAGGTCAGGGACTAGCGGGAGGGCCTAGCTCCTACAATGAGCAGTTCTTC
.,TRBJ1-2,TRBV9,TRBD1,CASSVEDREDGYTF,TGTGCCAGCAGCGTAGAAGACAGGGAGGATGGCTACACCTTC
once,TRBJ2-5,TRBV11-2,.,CASSPTEVYQETQYF,TGTGCCAGCAGCCCCACGGAGGTGTACCAAGAGACCCAGTACTTC
.,TRBJ2-2,TRBV11-2,.,CASSLFGGAAGELFF,TGTGCCAGCAGCTTATTTGGGGGGGCGGCCGGGGAGCTGTTTTTT
.,TRBJ2-3,TRBV25-1,.,CASSDTSPRDTQYF,TGTGCCAGCAGTGACACTTCCCCAAGAGATACGCAGTATTTT
once,TRBJ2-7,TRBV27,.,CASSPIQKSSYEQYF,TGTGCCAGCAGTCCGATACAAAAAAGCTCCTACGAGCAGTACTTC